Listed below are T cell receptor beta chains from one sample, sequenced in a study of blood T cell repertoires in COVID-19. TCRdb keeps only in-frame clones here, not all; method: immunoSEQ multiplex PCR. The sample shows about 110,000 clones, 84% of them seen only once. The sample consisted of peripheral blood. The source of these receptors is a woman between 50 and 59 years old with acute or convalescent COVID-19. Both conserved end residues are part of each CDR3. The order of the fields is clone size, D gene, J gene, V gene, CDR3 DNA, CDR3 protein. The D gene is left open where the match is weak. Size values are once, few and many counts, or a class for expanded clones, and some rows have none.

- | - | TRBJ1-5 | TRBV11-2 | TGTGCCAGCAGCAAGGACAGCTCACCATCGCCCCAGCATTTT | CASSKDSSPSPQHF
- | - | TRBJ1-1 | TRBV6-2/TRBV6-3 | TGTGCCAGCAGTTACCTTTCCCGCGGTGGCTCTCAGGCTTTCTTT | CASSYLSRGGSQAFF
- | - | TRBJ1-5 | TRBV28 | TGTGCCAGCAGGACCGCAGGCTTGCTTACTCAGCCCCAGCATTTT | CASRTAGLLTQPQHF
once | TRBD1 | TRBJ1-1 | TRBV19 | TGTGCCAGCAGCCGACAGGGGCGTGAAGCTTTCTTT | CASSRQGREAFF
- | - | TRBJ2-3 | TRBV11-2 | TGTGCCAGCAGCCCTCCCCTTGCAGATACGCAGTATTTT | CASSPPLADTQYF
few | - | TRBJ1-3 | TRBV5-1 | TGCGCCAGCAGGAACGGTGGCTCTGGAAACACCATATATTTT | CASRNGGSGNTIYF
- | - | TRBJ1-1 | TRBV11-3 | TGTGCCAGCGCTTCTCAACAGGGAACTGAAGCTTTCTTT | CASASQQGTEAFF
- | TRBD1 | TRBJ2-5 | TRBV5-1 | TGCGCCAGCAGCGGTGGACAGGGGCGCTTGGAGACCCAGTACTTC | CASSGGQGRLETQYF
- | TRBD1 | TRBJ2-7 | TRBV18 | TGTGCCAGCTCACCCGACAGGGTAACCTACGAGCAGTACTTC | CASSPDRVTYEQYF
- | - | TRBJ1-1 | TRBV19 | TGTATCCTTGAAAAGGGGTACACTGAAGCTTTCTTT | CILEKGYTEAFF
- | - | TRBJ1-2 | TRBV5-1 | TGCGCCAGCAGTTCTGGCGAGGGTTTCTATGGCTACACCTTC | CASSSGEGFYGYTF
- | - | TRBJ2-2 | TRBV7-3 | TGTGCCAGCAGCTCGGACTACACCGGGGAGCTGTTTTTT | CASSSDYTGELFF
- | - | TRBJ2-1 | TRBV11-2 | TGTGCCAGCAGCTTAAGGTCCCGACAGGCTACTATCAATGAGCAGTTCTTC | CASSLRSRQATINEQFF
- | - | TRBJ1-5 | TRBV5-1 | TGCGCCAGCAGCTTGGAGGGGGGGATCCAGCCCCAGCATTTT | CASSLEGGIQPQHF
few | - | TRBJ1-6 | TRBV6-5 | TGTGCCAGCAGTCGCGCGGGGGGAGGGGAATCACCCCTCCACTTT | CASSRAGGGESPLHF
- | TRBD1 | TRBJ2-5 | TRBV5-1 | TGCGCCAGCAGCCGACAGGGGGAGATAGGGGAGACCCAGTACTTC | CASSRQGEIGETQYF
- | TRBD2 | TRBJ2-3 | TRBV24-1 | TGTGCCACCAGTGACGCTAGCGGGGTCCCAGATACGCAGTATTTT | CATSDASGVPDTQYF
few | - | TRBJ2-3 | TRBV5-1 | TGCGCCAGCAGCTTCCGGGTTGCCAGTCCTAGCACAGATACGCAGTATTTT | CASSFRVASPSTDTQYF
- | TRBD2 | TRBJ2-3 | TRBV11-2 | TGTGCCAGCAGCTTCGTCCTACCAAGCGGGGGGGCAGTTTTGGATACGCAGTATTTT | CASSFVLPSGGAVLDTQYF
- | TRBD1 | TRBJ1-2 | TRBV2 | TGTGCCAGCAGTCTTGACAGGGATAACTATGGCTACACCTTC | CASSLDRDNYGYTF
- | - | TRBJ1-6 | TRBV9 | TGTGCCAGCAGCGGCAGGAGGGACCCCCAAACCTTCAATTCACCCCTCCACTTT | CASSGRRDPQTFNSPLHF
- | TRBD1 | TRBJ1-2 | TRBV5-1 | TGCGCCAGCAGCTTGGAAGGGACAGGGAACTATGGCTACACCTTC | CASSLEGTGNYGYTF
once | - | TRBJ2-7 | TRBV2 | TGTGCCAGCAGTAACACTCGGGGTGTGAAGCAGTACTTC | CASSNTRGVKQYF
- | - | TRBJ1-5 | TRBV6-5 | TGTGCCAGCCAAGGAGGGGGCAATCAGCCCCAGCATTTT | CASQGGGNQPQHF
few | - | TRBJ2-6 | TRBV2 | TGTGCCAGCAGTGACGGTAGCGCTGGGGCCAACGTCCTGACTTTC | CASSDGSAGANVLTF
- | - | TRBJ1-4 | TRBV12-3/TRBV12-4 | TGTGCCAGCAGTCCGACGATCCACTCGAGGCTGTTTTTT | CASSPTIHSRLFF
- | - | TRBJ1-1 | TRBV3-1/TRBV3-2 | TGTGCCAGCAGCCAAGGGTCCGGGGGCACTGAAGCTTTCTTT | CASSQGSGGTEAFF
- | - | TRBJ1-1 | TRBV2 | TGTGCCAGCAGTGACGGCAGGGAAACTGAAGCTTTCTTT | CASSDGRETEAFF
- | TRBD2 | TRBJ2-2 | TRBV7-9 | TGTGCCAGCAAGCAGTTGGGGGGGAGTGCTGCCACCGGGGAGCTGTTTTTT | CASKQLGGSAATGELFF
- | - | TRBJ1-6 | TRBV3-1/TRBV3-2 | TGTGCCAGCAGCCAAGCAGGGTCTAATTCACCCCTCCACTTT | CASSQAGSNSPLHF
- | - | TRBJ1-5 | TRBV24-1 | TGTGCCACCAGTGATTTCAACAATCAGCCCCAGCATTTT | CATSDFNNQPQHF
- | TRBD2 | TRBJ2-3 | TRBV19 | TGTGCCAGTAGGGGATCGGGACTAGCGGGGGGCCTAGATACGCAGTATTTT | CASRGSGLAGGLDTQYF
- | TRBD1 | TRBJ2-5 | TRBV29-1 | TGCAGCGTTGAATCGGACAGGTTTGGGGAGACCCAGTACTTC | CSVESDRFGETQYF
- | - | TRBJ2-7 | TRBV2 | TGTGCCAGCAATGGCCGAACCTACGAGCAGTACTTC | CASNGRTYEQYF
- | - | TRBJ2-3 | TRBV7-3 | TGTGCCAGCAGCCCCGGTAGGGGGATAGATACGCAGTATTTT | CASSPGRGIDTQYF
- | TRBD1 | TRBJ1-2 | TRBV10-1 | TGCGCCAGCAGTCCAGGGGGAAACTATGGCTACACCTTC | CASSPGGNYGYTF
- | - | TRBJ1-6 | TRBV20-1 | TGCAGTGCTAGTCGACCGAGGGCCAATTCACCCCTCCACTTT | CSASRPRANSPLHF